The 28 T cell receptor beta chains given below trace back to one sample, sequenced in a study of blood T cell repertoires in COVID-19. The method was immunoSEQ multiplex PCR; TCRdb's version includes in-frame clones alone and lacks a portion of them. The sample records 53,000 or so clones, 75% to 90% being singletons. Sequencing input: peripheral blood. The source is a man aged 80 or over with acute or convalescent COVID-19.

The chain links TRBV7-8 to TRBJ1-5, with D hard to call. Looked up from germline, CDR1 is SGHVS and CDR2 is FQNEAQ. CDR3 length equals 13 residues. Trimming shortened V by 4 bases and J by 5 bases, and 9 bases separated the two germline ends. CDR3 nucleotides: TGTGCCAGCAGCTCTCAGGTGTATCAGCCCCAGCATTTT. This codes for CASSSQVYQPQHF.

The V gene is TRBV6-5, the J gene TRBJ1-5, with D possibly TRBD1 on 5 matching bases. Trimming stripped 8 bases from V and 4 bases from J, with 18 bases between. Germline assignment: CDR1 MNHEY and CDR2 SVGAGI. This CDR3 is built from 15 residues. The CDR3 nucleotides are TGTGCCAGCTCTTACCGGCGGGGGGGAAATCAGCCCCAGCATTTT. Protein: CASSYRRGGNQPQHF.

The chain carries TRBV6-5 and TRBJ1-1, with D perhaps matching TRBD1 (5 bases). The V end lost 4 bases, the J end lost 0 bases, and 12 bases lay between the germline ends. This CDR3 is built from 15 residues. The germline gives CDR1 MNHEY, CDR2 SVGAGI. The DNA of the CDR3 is TGTGCCAGCAGTTCCGTGGACACGATGAACACTGAAGCTTTCTTT. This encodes CASSSVDTMNTEAFF.

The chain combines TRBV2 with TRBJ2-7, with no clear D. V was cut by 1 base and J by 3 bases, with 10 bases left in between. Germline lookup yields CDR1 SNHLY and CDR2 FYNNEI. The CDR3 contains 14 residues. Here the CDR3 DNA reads TGTGCCAGCAGTGAAGGTATGGGCCGCTACGAGCAGTACTTC. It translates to CASSEGMGRYEQYF. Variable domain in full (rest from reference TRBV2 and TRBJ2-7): EPEVTQTPSHQVTQMGQEVILRCVPISNHLYFYWYRQILGQKVEFLVSFYNNEISEKSEIFDDQFSVERPDGSNFTLKIRSTKLEDSAMYFCASSEGMGRYEQYFGPGTRLTVT.

CDR3 protein: CASTLRGGTVPSGANVLTF. The CDR3 DNA follows: TGTGCCAGCACTCTAAGAGGGGGGACAGTTCCCTCTGGGGCCAACGTCCTGACTTTC. The chain joins TRBV2 to TRBJ2-6; weak D call: TRBD1 (7 bases). The ends were cut back, 7 bases at V and 0 bases at J, with 22 bases in the middle. Germline V gene sequence: CDR1 SNHLY, CDR2 FYNNEI. The CDR3 sequence is 19 residues long.

The CDR3 protein is CAISPRGGSYEQYF. The CDR3 DNA follows: TGTGCCATCAGCCCTCGCGGGGGATCCTACGAGCAGTACTTC. V gene TRBV10-3 combines with J gene TRBJ2-7, with 7 bases that match TRBD2. The trim removed 6 bases at V and 1 base at J, leaving 6 bases unmatched. The germline V gene has CDR1 ENHRY and CDR2 SYGVKD. This CDR3 is built from 14 residues.

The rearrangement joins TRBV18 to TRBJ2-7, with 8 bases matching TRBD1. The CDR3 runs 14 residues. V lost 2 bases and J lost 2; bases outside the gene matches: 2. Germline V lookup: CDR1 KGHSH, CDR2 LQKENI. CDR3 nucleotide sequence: TGTGCCAGCTCACCAAGGACAGGGCCCTACGAGCAGTACTTC. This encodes CASSPRTGPYEQYF.

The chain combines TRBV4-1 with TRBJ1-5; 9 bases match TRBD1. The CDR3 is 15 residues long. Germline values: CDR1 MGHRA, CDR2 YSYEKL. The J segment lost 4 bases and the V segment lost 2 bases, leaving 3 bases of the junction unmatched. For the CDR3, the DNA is TGCGCCAGCAGCCAATTCGGACAGGGGAATCAGCCCCAGCATTTT. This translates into CASSQFGQGNQPQHF.

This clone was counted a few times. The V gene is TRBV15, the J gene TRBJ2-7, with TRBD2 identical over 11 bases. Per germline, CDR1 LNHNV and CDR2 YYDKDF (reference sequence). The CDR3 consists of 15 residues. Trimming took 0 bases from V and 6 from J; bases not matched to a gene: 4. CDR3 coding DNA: TGTGCCACCAGCAGAGACACTAGCGGGGGTCTCGAGCAGTACTTC. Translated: CATSRDTSGGLEQYF. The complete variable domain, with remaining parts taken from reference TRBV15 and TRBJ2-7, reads DAMVIQNPRYQVTQFGKPVTLSCSQTLNHNVMYWYQQKSSQAPKLLFHYYDKDFNNEADTPDNFQSRRPNTSFCFLDIRSPGLGDTAMYLCATSRDTSGGLEQYFGPGTRLTVT.

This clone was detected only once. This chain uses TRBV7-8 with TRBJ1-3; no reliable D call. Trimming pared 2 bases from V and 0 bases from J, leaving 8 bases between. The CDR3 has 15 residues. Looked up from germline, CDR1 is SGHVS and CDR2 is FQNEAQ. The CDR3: CASSLFGFSGNTIYF. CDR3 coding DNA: TGTGCCAGCAGCTTATTCGGGTTCTCTGGAAACACCATATATTTT. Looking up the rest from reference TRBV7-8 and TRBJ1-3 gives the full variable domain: GAGVSQSPRYKVAKRGQDVALRCDPISGHVSLFWYQQALGQGPEFLTYFQNEAQLDKSGLPSDRFFAERPEGSVSTLKIQRTQQEDSAVYLCASSLFGFSGNTIYFGEGSWLTVV.

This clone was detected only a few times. The CDR3 region is CASSLLAGLADTQYF. Here the CDR3 DNA reads TGTGCCAGCAGCCTACTAGCGGGATTAGCAGATACGCAGTATTTT. This rearrangement joins TRBV7-2 to TRBJ2-3, with TRBD2 matching over 10 bases. With V trimmed by 5 bases and J by 4 bases, 6 bases remained unmatched. In germline, CDR1 is SGHTA, CDR2 FQGNSA. CDR3 size: 15 residues.

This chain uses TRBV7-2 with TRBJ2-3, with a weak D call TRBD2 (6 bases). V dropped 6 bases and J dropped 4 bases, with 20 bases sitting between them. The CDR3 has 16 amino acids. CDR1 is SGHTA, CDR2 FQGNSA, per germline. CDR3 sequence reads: CASRSTGTPGADTQYF. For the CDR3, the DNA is TGTGCCAGCAGATCCACGGGGACTCCGGGGGCAGATACGCAGTATTTT.

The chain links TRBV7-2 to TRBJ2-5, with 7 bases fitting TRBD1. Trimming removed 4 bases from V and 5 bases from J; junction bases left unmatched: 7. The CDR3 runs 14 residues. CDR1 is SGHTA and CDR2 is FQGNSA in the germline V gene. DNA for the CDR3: TGTGCCAGCAGCTCAGGACAGGACTGGGAGACCCAGTACTTC. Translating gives CASSSGQDWETQYF.

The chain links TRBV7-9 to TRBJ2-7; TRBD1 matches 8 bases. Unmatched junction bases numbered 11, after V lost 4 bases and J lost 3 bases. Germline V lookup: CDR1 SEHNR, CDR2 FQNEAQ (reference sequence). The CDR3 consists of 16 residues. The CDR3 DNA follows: TGTGCCAGCAGCTCTCCGGTGGGACAGGTACTCTACGAGCAGTACTTC. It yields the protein CASSSPVGQVLYEQYF.

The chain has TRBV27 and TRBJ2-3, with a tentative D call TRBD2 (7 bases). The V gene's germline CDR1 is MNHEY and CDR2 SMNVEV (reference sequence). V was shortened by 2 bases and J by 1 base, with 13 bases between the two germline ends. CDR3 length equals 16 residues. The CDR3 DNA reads TGTGCCAGCAGTTTAAGGGGGGGGGCCGGCACAGATACGCAGTATTTT. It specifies CASSLRGGAGTDTQYF.

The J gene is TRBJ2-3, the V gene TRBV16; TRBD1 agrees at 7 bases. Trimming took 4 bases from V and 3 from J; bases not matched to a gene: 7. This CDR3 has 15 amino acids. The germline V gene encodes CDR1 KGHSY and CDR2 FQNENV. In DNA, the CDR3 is TGTGCCAGCAGCCCCTCGACAGGGCCGACAGATACGCAGTATTTT. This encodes CASSPSTGPTDTQYF.

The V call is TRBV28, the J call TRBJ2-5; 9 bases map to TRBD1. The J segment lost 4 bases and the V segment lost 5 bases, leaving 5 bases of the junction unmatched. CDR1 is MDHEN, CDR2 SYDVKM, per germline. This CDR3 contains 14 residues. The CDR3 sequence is CASSPTGGVETQYF. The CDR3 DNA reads TGTGCCAGCAGTCCGACAGGGGGTGTAGAGACCCAGTACTTC. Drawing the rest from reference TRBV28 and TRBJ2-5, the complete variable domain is DVKVTQSSRYLVKRTGEKVFLECVQDMDHENMFWYRQDPGLGLRLIYFSYDVKMKEKGDIPEGYSVSREKKERFSLILESASTNQTSMYLCASSPTGGVETQYFGPGTRLLVL.

The CDR3 bases are TGTGCCAGCTCAGAACAGGGTTACGAGCAGTACTTC. Its translation: CASSEQGYEQYF. J is TRBJ2-7 and V is TRBV18, with D possibly matching TRBD1 (6 bases). CDR1 KGHSH and CDR2 LQKENI come from the germline V gene. CDR3 length: 12 residues. V lost 5 bases and J lost 4, with 9 bases in between.

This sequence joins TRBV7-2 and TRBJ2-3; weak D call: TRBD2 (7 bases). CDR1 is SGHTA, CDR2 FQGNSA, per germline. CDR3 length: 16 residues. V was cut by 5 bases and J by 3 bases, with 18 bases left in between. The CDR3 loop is CASSPRGGLGTDTQYF. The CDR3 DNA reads TGTGCCAGCAGCCCCCGCGGGGGCCTCGGGACAGATACGCAGTATTTT.

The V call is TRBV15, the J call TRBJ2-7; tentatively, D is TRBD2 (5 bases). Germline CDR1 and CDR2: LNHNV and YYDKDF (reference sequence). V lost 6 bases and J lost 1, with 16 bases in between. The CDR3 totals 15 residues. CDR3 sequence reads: CATRAPGYSSYEQYF. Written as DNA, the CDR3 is TGTGCCACCAGGGCCCCGGGGTATTCATCCTACGAGCAGTACTTC.

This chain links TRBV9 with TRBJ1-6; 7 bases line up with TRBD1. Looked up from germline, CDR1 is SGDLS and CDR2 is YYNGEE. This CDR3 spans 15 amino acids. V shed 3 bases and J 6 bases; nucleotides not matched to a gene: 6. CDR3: CASSETGSGNSPLHF. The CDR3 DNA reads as TGTGCCAGCAGCGAGACAGGGAGTGGTAATTCACCCCTCCACTTT.

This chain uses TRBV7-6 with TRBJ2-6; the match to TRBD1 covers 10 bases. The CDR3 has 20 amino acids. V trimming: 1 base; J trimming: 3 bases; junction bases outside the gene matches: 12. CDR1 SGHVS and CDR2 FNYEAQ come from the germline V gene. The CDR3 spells CASSLGAWDRGQIGANVLTF. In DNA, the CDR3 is TGTGCCAGCAGCTTAGGTGCCTGGGACAGGGGTCAGATTGGGGCCAACGTCCTGACTTTC.

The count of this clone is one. The CDR3 reads CASSLWPGELFF. CDR3 in DNA: TGTGCCAGCAGCTTGTGGCCCGGGGAGCTGTTTTTT. The rearrangement joins TRBV11-3 to TRBJ2-2, with D hard to call. The CDR3 is 12 amino acids. V gave up 3 bases and J gave up 6 bases, with 5 bases separating them. Germline CDR1 SGHNT, CDR2 YENEEA.

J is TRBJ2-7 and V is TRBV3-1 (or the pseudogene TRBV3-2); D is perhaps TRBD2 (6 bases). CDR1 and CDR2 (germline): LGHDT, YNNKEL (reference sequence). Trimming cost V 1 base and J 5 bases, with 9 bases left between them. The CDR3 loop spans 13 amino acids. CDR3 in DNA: TGTGCCAGCAGCCAAGGAGGCGGGAACGAGCAGTACTTC. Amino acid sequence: CASSQGGGNEQYF.

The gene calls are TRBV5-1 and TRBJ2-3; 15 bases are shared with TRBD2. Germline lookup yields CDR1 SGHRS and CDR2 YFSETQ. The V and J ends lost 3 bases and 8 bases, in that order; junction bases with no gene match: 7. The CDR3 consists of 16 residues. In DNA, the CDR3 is TGCGCCAGCAGCTATCCTGGACTAGCGGGGGGGCTTACGCAGTATTTT. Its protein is CASSYPGLAGGLTQYF. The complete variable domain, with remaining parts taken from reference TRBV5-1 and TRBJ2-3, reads KAGVTQTPRYLIKTRGQQVTLSCSPISGHRSVSWYQQTPGQGLQFLFEYFSETQRNKGNFPGRFSGRQFSNSRSEMNVSTLELGDSALYLCASSYPGLAGGLTQYFGPGTRLTVL.

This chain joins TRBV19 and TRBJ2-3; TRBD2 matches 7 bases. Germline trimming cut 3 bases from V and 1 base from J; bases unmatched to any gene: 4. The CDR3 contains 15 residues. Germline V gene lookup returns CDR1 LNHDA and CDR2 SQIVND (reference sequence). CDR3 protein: CASSMGGGRTDTQYF. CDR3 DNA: TGTGCCAGTAGTATGGGCGGGGGACGCACAGATACGCAGTATTTT.

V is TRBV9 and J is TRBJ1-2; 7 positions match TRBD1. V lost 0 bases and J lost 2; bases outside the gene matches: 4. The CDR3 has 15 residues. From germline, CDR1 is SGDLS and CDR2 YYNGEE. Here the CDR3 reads CASSVGGQPNYGYTF. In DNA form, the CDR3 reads TGTGCCAGCAGCGTAGGGGGACAGCCCAACTATGGCTACACCTTC.

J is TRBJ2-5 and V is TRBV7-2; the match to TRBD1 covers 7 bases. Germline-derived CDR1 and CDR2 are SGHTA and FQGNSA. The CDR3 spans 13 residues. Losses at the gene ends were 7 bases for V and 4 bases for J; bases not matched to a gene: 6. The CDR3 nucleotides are TGTGCCAGCATGCGAGGGACAGCAGAGACCCAGTACTTC. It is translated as CASMRGTAETQYF.